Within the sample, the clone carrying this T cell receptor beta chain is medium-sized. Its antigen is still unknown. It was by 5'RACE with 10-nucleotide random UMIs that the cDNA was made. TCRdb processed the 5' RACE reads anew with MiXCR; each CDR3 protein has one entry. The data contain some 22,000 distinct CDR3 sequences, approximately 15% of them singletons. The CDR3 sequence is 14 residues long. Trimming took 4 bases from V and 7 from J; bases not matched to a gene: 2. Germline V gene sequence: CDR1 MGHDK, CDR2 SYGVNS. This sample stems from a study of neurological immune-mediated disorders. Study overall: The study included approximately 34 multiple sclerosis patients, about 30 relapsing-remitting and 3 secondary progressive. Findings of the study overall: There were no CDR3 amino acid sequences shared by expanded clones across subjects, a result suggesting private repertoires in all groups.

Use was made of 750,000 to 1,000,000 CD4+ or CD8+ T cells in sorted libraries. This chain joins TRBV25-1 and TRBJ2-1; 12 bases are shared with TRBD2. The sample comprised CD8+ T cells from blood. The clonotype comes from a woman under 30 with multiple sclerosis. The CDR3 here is CASSGTSGVNEQFF. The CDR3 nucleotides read TGTGCCAGCAGTGGGACTAGCGGGGTGAATGAGCAGTTCTTC.